A single sample gave rise to the 6 T cell receptor beta chains below, sequenced in a study of blood T cells in healthy people across ages. A J-beta primer mix and a sample-barcoded 5' primer were used in a second PCR of about 7 to 12 cycles. A single record per CDR3 protein comes from TCRdb applying MiXCR to the 5' RACE reads. The top ten hold about 4% of the sample, which has roughly 1.5 million distinct CDR3 sequences, 40% to 45% seen once. Sequencing used blood. The receptors come from a woman under 30 in good health.

The V gene is TRBV24-1, the J gene TRBJ2-3, with TRBD1 matching over 7 bases. CDR3 length equals 14 residues. Germline-derived CDR1 and CDR2 are KGHDR and SFDVKD. J was trimmed by 4 bases and V by 5 bases; bases with no gene match: 5. The CDR3 region is CATSGPGTADTQYF. The CDR3 DNA reads as TGTGCCACCAGTGGCCCAGGGACAGCAGATACGCAGTATTTT.

As concerns this clonotype: This may stem from a read error, because a much larger clone lies one nucleotide away. The genes are TRBV5-1 and TRBJ1-2; perhaps TRBD1 as D (5 bases). The CDR3 sequence is 13 residues long. CDR1 and CDR2 (germline): SGHRS, YFSETQ. CDR3: CASTLGRPDGCTF. The DNA of the CDR3 is TGCGCCAGCACTTTGGGGCGACCGGATGGCTGCACCTTC.

V and J are TRBV20-1 and TRBJ1-4; D remains ambiguous. V lost 5 bases and J 3 bases, leaving 13 bases between the germline ends. The CDR3 has 14 amino acids. Germline V gene sequence: CDR1 DFQATT, CDR2 SNEGSKA (reference sequence). Here the CDR3 DNA reads TGCAGTGCTTTCCGGGGTCAGGCTAATGAAAAACTGTTTTTT. Protein sequence: CSAFRGQANEKLFF.

This clonotype was seen more than once but under ten times. The V gene is TRBV20-1, the J gene TRBJ1-5, with TRBD1 identical over 10 bases. The CDR3 totals 14 residues. The V gene end was trimmed by 0 bases and the J gene end by 7 bases; junction bases not matched to a gene: 3. The germline gives CDR1 DFQATT, CDR2 SNEGSKA (reference sequence). The CDR3 DNA reads TGCAGTGCTAGAGATTCGACAGGGGGCCAGCCCCAGCATTTT. This translates into CSARDSTGGQPQHF.

The chain uses TRBV16 and TRBJ2-6; D is possibly TRBD2 (5 bases). This CDR3 is 16 amino acids long. The V gene lost 1 base and the J gene lost 3 bases, with 10 bases spanning the gap. The V gene's germline CDR1 is KGHSY and CDR2 FQNENV. Here the CDR3 reads CASSQLRVGGANVLTF. The CDR3 DNA is TGTGCCAGCAGCCAATTGAGGGTTGGTGGGGCCAACGTCCTGACTTTC. The variable domain in full, with the rest retrieved from reference TRBV16 and TRBJ2-6, is GEEVAQTPKHLVRGEGQKAKLYCAPIKGHSYVFWYQQVLKNEFKFLISFQNENVFDETGMPKERFSAKCLPNSPCSLEIQATKLEDSAVYFCASSQLRVGGANVLTFGAGSRLTVL.

V usage is TRBV3-1 and J usage is TRBJ1-1; D gene uncertain. The CDR3 totals 12 residues. The germline CDR1 and CDR2 sequences are LGHDT and YNNKEL (reference sequence). Between the trimmed V and J ends, which lost 3 bases and 3 bases, there was a span of 5 bases. CDR3 nucleotide sequence: TGTGCCAGCAGCCATTCGCACACTGAAGCTTTCTTT. Translating it yields CASSHSHTEAFF.